The next 14 T cell receptor beta chains were all read from a single sample in a study of blood T cell repertoires in COVID-19. Repertoires were generated with immunoSEQ multiplex PCR, while TCRdb's copy carries only in-frame clones and drops some. Among around 87,000 clones listed, approximately 80% were seen once. Sequenced material: peripheral blood. The receptor set was obtained from a woman of 80 years or more with acute or convalescent COVID-19.

The V call is TRBV6-5, the J call TRBJ2-1; 13 bases align to TRBD2. The junction had 7 bases not matched to a gene; V was cut back by 6 bases and J by 8 bases. The CDR3 has 15 residues. Germline lookup yields CDR1 MNHEY and CDR2 SVGAGI. The CDR3 is CASSPGTSGIDEQFF. CDR3 bases: TGTGCCAGCAGCCCCGGGACTAGCGGGATAGATGAGCAGTTCTTC.

The V gene is TRBV4-2, the J gene TRBJ2-1; 15 bases line up with TRBD2. CDR1 LGHNA and CDR2 YNFKEQ come from the germline V gene. V was clipped by 2 bases and J by 6 bases; unmatched bases: 5. This CDR3 region has 17 residues. CDR3: CASSQRPGLAGGNEQFF. The CDR3 nucleotides read TGTGCCAGCAGCCAAAGACCGGGACTAGCGGGAGGCAATGAGCAGTTCTTC.

This clone showed up just a few times. This sequence joins TRBV7-3 and TRBJ1-2; 7 bases fit TRBD1. This CDR3 comprises 14 residues. CDR1 and CDR2 (germline): SGHTA, FQGTGA. V dropped 5 bases and J dropped 2; count of bases not matched to a gene: 5. This CDR3 is CASSAPGQNYGYTF. The DNA for the CDR3 is TGTGCCAGCAGCGCCCCGGGACAGAACTATGGCTACACCTTC.

This chain links TRBV11-2 with TRBJ1-1; 10 bases align to TRBD1. Per germline, CDR1 SGHAT and CDR2 FQNNGV. CDR3 length: 15 amino acids. Trimming removed 1 base from V and 7 bases from J; junction bases left unmatched: 6. CDR3: CASSLGQGANNEAFF. The CDR3 coding sequence is TGTGCCAGCAGCTTAGGACAGGGGGCAAATAATGAAGCTTTCTTT.

On this clone: The same CDR3 arises from other DNA sequences in this sample as well. The chain has TRBV9 and TRBJ1-3; 7 bases align to TRBD1. CDR3 size: 16 residues. V shed 0 bases and J 1 base; nucleotides not matched to a gene: 4. From germline, CDR1 is SGDLS and CDR2 YYNGEE. CDR3 region: CASSVAGTASGNTIYF. CDR3 nucleotide sequence: TGTGCCAGCAGCGTAGCCGGGACAGCGTCTGGAAACACCATATATTTT.

This sequence joins TRBV27 and TRBJ1-4, with D possibly TRBD1 on 5 matching bases. Trimming left V 2 bases short and J 0 bases short, with 10 bases between. The CDR3 has 16 residues. CDR1 and CDR2 from the germline V gene are MNHEY and SMNVEV (reference sequence). CDR3 region: CASSLAGGATNEKLFF. In DNA form, the CDR3 reads TGTGCCAGCAGTTTAGCCGGGGGGGCAACTAATGAAAAACTGTTTTTT.

The genes are TRBV7-9 and TRBJ2-7, with 8 bases fitting TRBD1. The CDR3 consists of 15 residues. From germline, CDR1 is SEHNR and CDR2 FQNEAQ (reference sequence). V dropped 5 bases and J dropped 6; count of bases not matched to a gene: 12. Written as DNA, the CDR3 is TGTGCCAGCAGCGCCCCAGGGGGCTCCCCTGGCGAGCAGTACTTC. It specifies CASSAPGGSPGEQYF.

The CDR3 nucleotides read TGTGCCAGCAGCCAAGATTGGCCAGGATCTGAAGCTTTCTTT. As protein: CASSQDWPGSEAFF. The J gene is TRBJ1-1, the V gene TRBV14, with D unresolved. The CDR3 has 14 residues. Germline values: CDR1 SGHDN, CDR2 FVKESK. V shed 0 bases and J shed 6 bases, with 11 bases lying between them.

The rearrangement uses TRBV3-1 (or the pseudogene TRBV3-2) and TRBJ2-5; 8 bases agree with TRBD1. The germline V gene has CDR1 LGHDT and CDR2 YNNKEL (reference sequence). Trimming took 0 bases from V and 5 from J; bases not matched to a gene: 5. The CDR3 extends over 15 amino acids. The CDR3 DNA reads TGTGCCAGCAGCCAAGACCAGGGGGCATGGGAGACCCAGTACTTC. Encoded protein: CASSQDQGAWETQYF.

This chain uses TRBV19 with TRBJ2-2; no clear D gene. This CDR3 has 14 residues. Germline V lookup: CDR1 LNHDA, CDR2 SQIVND (reference sequence). The V and J ends lost 5 bases and 6 bases respectively, with 13 bases between them. The CDR3 region has the DNA TGTGCCAGTAGTCCAGCGAACGTACCCGGGGAGCTGTTTTTT. It translates to CASSPANVPGELFF.

The chain couples TRBV4-2 to TRBJ2-5, with D maybe TRBD2 (5 bases). V lost 7 bases to trimming and J lost 0 bases, with 9 bases between them. There are 13 residues in the CDR3. Looked up from germline, CDR1 is LGHNA and CDR2 is YNFKEQ. This CDR3 is CASMGGYQETQYF. CDR3 coding DNA: TGTGCCAGCATGGGCGGGTACCAAGAGACCCAGTACTTC.

The chain carries TRBV2 and TRBJ2-3; D possibly corresponds to TRBD2 (5 bases). Per germline, CDR1 SNHLY and CDR2 FYNNEI. V was trimmed by 8 bases and J by 5 bases, leaving 14 bases between them. The CDR3 totals 13 residues. Here the CDR3 DNA reads TGTGCCAGCCTAGCAGGTATTGGAGATACGCAGTATTTT. Protein sequence: CASLAGIGDTQYF.

The CDR3 region is CASSRLAGTYNEQFF. As DNA, the CDR3 is TGTGCCAGCAGTCGACTAGCGGGGACATACAATGAGCAGTTCTTC. The V gene is TRBV6-2 or TRBV6-3, the J gene TRBJ2-1; 11 nucleotides match TRBD2. The CDR3 has 15 residues. J was trimmed by 4 bases and V by 5 bases; bases with no gene match: 4. Germline CDR1 and CDR2: MNHEY and SVGEGT.

The chain is built from TRBV18 and TRBJ2-7, with unresolved D. The V gene's germline CDR1 is KGHSH and CDR2 LQKENI. Trimming shortened V by 1 base and J by 0 bases, and 19 bases separated the two germline ends. The CDR3 sequence is 18 residues long. CDR3 coding DNA: TGTGCCAGCTCACCACAACGTCAAACTACGGATAACTCCTACGAGCAGTACTTC. Residues: CASSPQRQTTDNSYEQYF.